A selection of T cell receptor beta chains follows, all from one sample in a study of Graves' ophthalmopathy and Graves' hyperthyroidism. TCRdb analysed the multiplex PCR reads with MiXCR anew, one entry per CDR3 protein. The table records around 470,000 distinct CDR3 sequences, roughly 14% of them present only once. The source material was blood. Every receptor here comes from a woman aged 25 to 45 with Graves' ophthalmopathy. CDR3s include the opening cysteine and the closing phenylalanine or tryptophan. A D gene is named only where the DNA matches it firmly. Some rows mark clone size as missing; the rest say once, few, many or name a class of expanded clone.

NA	TRBV12-5	TRBJ2-1	NA	TGTGCTAGTGGTCTTTACAATGAGCAGTTCTTC	CASGLYNEQFF
TRBD1	TRBV6-1	TRBJ1-1	many	TGTGCCAGCAGCAGACAGGGGATGGACACTGAAGCTTTCTTT	CASSRQGMDTEAFF
NA	TRBV12-3/TRBV12-4	TRBJ1-1	many	TGTGCCAGCAATCTGGGGGGGAACACTGAAGCTTTCTTT	CASNLGGNTEAFF
TRBD1	TRBV6-1	TRBJ1-6	many	TGTGCCAGCAGTGGGGACAGGGTAGGATCACCCCTCCACTTT	CASSGDRVGSPLHF
TRBD1	TRBV28	TRBJ2-7	many	TGTGCCAGCAGCCCACCTAGCCGGGACAGGGGACTAACTGAGCAGTACTTC	CASSPPSRDRGLTEQYF
TRBD1	TRBV2	TRBJ1-1	many	TGTGCCAGCAGTCGACAGGGGTCCATGAACACTGAAGCTTTCTTT	CASSRQGSMNTEAFF
NA	TRBV27	TRBJ1-1	many	TGTGCCAGCAGGCGGCGGGACGGGAACACTGAAGCTTTCTTT	CASRRRDGNTEAFF
NA	TRBV6-1	TRBJ1-2	many	TGTGCCAGCAGTGAAGTGGACAGCTTTGGCTACACCTTC	CASSEVDSFGYTF
NA	TRBV12-3/TRBV12-4	TRBJ2-4	many	TGTGCCAGCAGTTTACCCTTCGAGGCAAACATTCAGTACTTC	CASSLPFEANIQYF
NA	TRBV20-1	TRBJ2-5	many	TGCAGTGTTCAGGGAACCCAAGAGACCCAGTACTTC	CSVQGTQETQYF
TRBD2	TRBV20-1	TRBJ2-7	many	TGCAGTGCTACGAAGCGGGGCCCCTCCTACGAGCAGTACTTC	CSATKRGPSYEQYF
TRBD1	TRBV12-3/TRBV12-4	TRBJ2-7	NA	TGTGCCAGCAGTCCTGAGGGACAGAGGGAGCAGTACTTC	CASSPEGQREQYF
TRBD1	TRBV27	TRBJ2-7	many	TGTGCCAGCAGTTTATCTGGACAGGGACGCCCCTACGAGCAGTACTTC	CASSLSGQGRPYEQYF
NA	TRBV6-2/TRBV6-3	TRBJ2-2	NA	TGTGCCAGCAGTTACCTCATTCGGGGAGGTCCCGGGGAGCTGTTTTTT	CASSYLIRGGPGELFF